Described below is a single T cell receptor (beta chain) sequence and its context. Its target is unknown. The data were obtained in a study of T cell responses to AZD1222 COVID-19 vaccine. The study's findings and limits: There were repertoire samples only from the period after the peak T cell response. Unmutated variant regions reportedly attract nearly half of all spike-specific TCRs.

The CDR3 extends over 13 amino acids. Germline CDR1 is MNHEY and CDR2 is SVGAGI. V was pared by 6 bases and J by 3 bases, with 11 bases between. It was second doses at about 4 or about 12 weeks that were pooled. Assay used: immunoSEQ multiplex PCR; TCRdb lists only in-frame clones, some missing. The data show over 150,000 clones, with 94% seen just once and roughly 1.5% held by the top ten. The receptor's source is an adult who received the AZD1222 COVID-19 vaccine. V is TRBV6-5 and J is TRBJ2-5; D might be TRBD1 or TRBD2, each matching 5 bases. The sequenced sample was peripheral blood, obtained 28 days after the second AZD1222 dose. The CDR3 sequence: CASSPGTEETQYF. Here the CDR3 DNA reads TGTGCCAGCAGCCCCGGGACCGAAGAGACCCAGTACTTC.